This entry concerns a single TCR beta chain. The authors' processing: Estimated nucleated cell counts came from reference gene primer amplification. Produced via immunoSEQ multiplex PCR; TCRdb's table is partial and in-frame only. V and J calls and clone size are those listed in that table; D and trimming were worked out from the DNA. In the table there are about 270,000 clones, 80% to 90% of which are singletons. CDR1 GTSNPN and CDR2 SVGIG come from the germline V gene (reference sequence). This CDR3 contains 15 residues. V dropped 3 bases and J dropped 4 bases, with 18 bases sitting between them. This record belongs to a study of blood T cell repertoires in COVID-19. Overall study: From the United States, Italy and Spain came samples of acute and convalescent COVID-19. PBMCs, B-cell-depleted T cells, or T cells were the source of the cDNA or gDNA that made up the material.

The V gene is TRBV30, the J gene TRBJ1-2; a weak D match, TRBD1 (6 bases). The source is a woman in her 70s with acute or convalescent COVID-19. The sequenced sample consisted of peripheral blood. CDR3 sequence: CAWSGQGTAFYGYTF. As DNA, the CDR3 is TGTGCCTGGAGCGGTCAGGGGACCGCTTTCTATGGCTACACCTTC.